This is a list of T cell receptor beta chains from one sample in a study of blood T cell repertoires in COVID-19. Assay used: immunoSEQ multiplex PCR; TCRdb lists only in-frame clones, some missing. Among hundreds of thousands of clones listed, about nine tenths were seen once. The sample taken for sequencing was PBMCs or T cells enriched from blood (not recorded which). These receptors all stem from a woman aged 45-59 years who had been exposed to COVID-19. The CDR3 runs from the conserved cysteine through the conserved F or W. The D gene is left open where the match is weak. The listing skips clone size in some rows; elsewhere it reads once, few, many or a size class.

V gene,J gene,D gene,clone size,CDR3 DNA,CDR3 protein
TRBV5-1,TRBJ1-2,TRBD1,few,TGCGCCAGCAGGGGCGGACAGGGAATTAACTATGGCTACACCTTC,CASRGGQGINYGYTF
TRBV28,TRBJ2-7,TRBD1,few,TGTGCCAGCAGCTATTCCGACAGGGGCGGTGAGCAGTACTTC,CASSYSDRGGEQYF
TRBV18,TRBJ2-7,.,.,TGTGCCAGCTCACGCGTGCCCGACTCCTACGAGCAGTACTTC,CASSRVPDSYEQYF
TRBV5-1,TRBJ1-1,TRBD1,.,TGCGCCAGCAGCCTTAGGACAGGGGGGAACACTGAAGCTTTCTTT,CASSLRTGGNTEAFF
TRBV30,TRBJ1-5,.,few,TGTGCCTGGAGTGTAGCGACGCATCAGCCCCAGCATTTT,CAWSVATHQPQHF
TRBV4-1,TRBJ1-2,TRBD1,.,TGCGCCAGCAGCCAAACCTCCACCCGGGACAGGGCTAGTGGCTACACCTTC,CASSQTSTRDRASGYTF
TRBV19,TRBJ2-2,TRBD2,.,TGTGCCAGTAGTTCGCGCCCCGGACTAGCGGGGGGGCGCGGCACCGGGGAGCTGTTTTTT,CASSSRPGLAGGRGTGELFF
TRBV3-1/TRBV3-2,TRBJ2-5,TRBD1,.,TGTGCCAGCAGCCACCGGACAGGGCGGGAGACCCAGTACTTC,CASSHRTGRETQYF
TRBV2,TRBJ2-5,TRBD1,.,TGTGCCAGCAGTGAAGGTCTACAGGGGGGTTTCAGAGTTGAGACCCAGTACTTC,CASSEGLQGGFRVETQYF
TRBV30,TRBJ2-5,.,.,TGTGCCTGGAGTGTATTTAAAGAGACCCAGTACTTC,CAWSVFKETQYF
TRBV3-1/TRBV3-2,TRBJ1-2,.,.,TGTGCCAGCAGCCAAGCGACAGGTGGTGGCTACACCTTC,CASSQATGGGYTF
TRBV5-4,TRBJ2-7,TRBD2,.,TGTGCCAGCAGCTTAGAACTAGCGGGGTACTACGAGCAGTACTTC,CASSLELAGYYEQYF
TRBV7-2,TRBJ1-3,TRBD1,.,TGTGCCAGCAGCTTAGACAGGATGGTACAGGGGGCCAGAAACACCATATATTTT,CASSLDRMVQGARNTIYF
TRBV18,TRBJ1-1,TRBD1,.,TGTGCCAGCTCACCAGGACAGGGACCTAGAACTGAAGCTTTCTTT,CASSPGQGPRTEAFF
TRBV2,TRBJ2-5,TRBD2,.,TGTGCCAGCCTTCGGGCTAGCGGGGGCCAAGAGACCCAGTACTTC,CASLRASGGQETQYF
TRBV2,TRBJ2-5,TRBD1,.,TGTGCCAGCAGGTCACGGCGACAGGGGGGAGAGACCCAGTACTTC,CASRSRRQGGETQYF
TRBV4-1,TRBJ1-2,TRBD1,.,TGCGCCAGCAGCCAAGGGAGGGACAGGGGATATTATGGCTACACCTTC,CASSQGRDRGYYGYTF
TRBV28,TRBJ1-5,.,.,TGTGCCAGCAGCCCCGGAGTCCATCAGCCCCAGCATTTT,CASSPGVHQPQHF
TRBV19,TRBJ2-3,.,.,TGTGCCAGTAAGGGCAGGGGAGCAGATACGCAGTATTTT,CASKGRGADTQYF
TRBV5-1,TRBJ1-1,.,.,TGCGCCAGCAGCTTGGACGGCGGAGTCGCTGAAGCTTTCTTT,CASSLDGGVAEAFF
TRBV7-9,TRBJ2-2,.,once,TGTGCCAGCAGCTGGTGGGGGGATTCCGGGGAGCTGTTTTTT,CASSWWGDSGELFF
TRBV30,TRBJ1-6,TRBD1,.,TGTGCCTGGAGTGTAAAGGGACAGCGAATCAATAATTCACCCCTCCACTTT,CAWSVKGQRINNSPLHF
TRBV21-1,TRBJ2-7,.,.,TGTGCCAGCAGTCTAATACTACCCCCCGAAGAAGTAGGCGAGCAGTACTTC,CASSLILPPEEVGEQYF
TRBV19,TRBJ1-5,.,.,TGTGCCAGTAAGGTCAGGGGAAGCAATCAGCCCCAGCATTTT,CASKVRGSNQPQHF
TRBV18,TRBJ1-1,.,.,TGTGCCAGCTCCTACACAAGGACAGCGATGAACACTGAAGCTTTCTTT,CASSYTRTAMNTEAFF
TRBV27,TRBJ2-3,TRBD2,.,TGTGCCAGCAGTCCTCTGGTCCGGGGGGTAGGGGATACGCAGTATTTT,CASSPLVRGVGDTQYF
TRBV6-1,TRBJ1-3,.,once,TGTGCCAGCAGTGAAGGTGGGAGAACTGGAAACACCATATATTTT,CASSEGGRTGNTIYF
TRBV5-1,TRBJ2-7,.,.,TGCGCCAGCAGCTCTCGGACGGGGGCCTACGAGCAGTACTTC,CASSSRTGAYEQYF
TRBV7-9,TRBJ2-5,.,.,TGTGCCAGCAGCTTTCACACCCAAGAGACCCAGTACTTC,CASSFHTQETQYF
TRBV6-6,TRBJ2-3,.,.,TGTGCCAGCACCCACGGAGGGGGCAGAGCAGATACGCAGTATTTT,CASTHGGGRADTQYF
TRBV19,TRBJ1-5,.,.,TGTGCCAGTACCGGGTTCAGGGGAAACAATCAGCCCCAGCATTTT,CASTGFRGNNQPQHF
TRBV14,TRBJ1-3,.,.,TGTGCCAGCAGAGAACTGAGCTCTGGAAACACCATATATTTT,CASRELSSGNTIYF
TRBV14,TRBJ1-1,TRBD1,.,TGTGCCAGCAGCCGTACAGGGGCGAACACTGAAGCTTTCTTT,CASSRTGANTEAFF
TRBV28,TRBJ1-3,TRBD1,few,TGTGCCAGCAGTTTTCAGACAGGGGCTGGAAACACCATATATTTT,CASSFQTGAGNTIYF
TRBV7-9,TRBJ2-1,.,.,TGTGCCAGCAGCTTAGCGGGAGACTCGCAGTTCTTC,CASSLAGDSQFF
TRBV10-3,TRBJ2-3,TRBD2,.,TGTGCCATCACAGAAGCGGGGGGGGCCGCAGATACGCAGTATTTT,CAITEAGGAADTQYF
TRBV2,TRBJ2-5,TRBD1,.,TGTGCCAGCAGTGGAGGACAGGGGATGGAGACCCAGTACTTC,CASSGGQGMETQYF
TRBV11-2,TRBJ2-7,TRBD1,.,TGTGCCAGCACCTGGACAGGGGGACGGGAGGAGCAGTACTTC,CASTWTGGREEQYF
TRBV25-1,TRBJ1-2,.,.,TGTGCCAGCAGTGACTCACTCTATGGCTACACCTTC,CASSDSLYGYTF
TRBV19,TRBJ1-2,TRBD1,once,TGTGCCAGTAGTGCGTCAGGGGGCGCTAACTATGGCTACACCTTC,CASSASGGANYGYTF
TRBV10-3,TRBJ2-7,TRBD1,few,TGTGCCATCAGCAAGCGGGACAGGGGGTTCTACGAGCAGTACTTC,CAISKRDRGFYEQYF
TRBV20-1,TRBJ2-7,.,.,TGCAGTGCTAGAGATCAGAGGAGCAAGTACTTC,CSARDQRSKYF
TRBV4-2,TRBJ2-1,TRBD2,.,TGTGCCAGCAGCCAAGAGGGGACTAGCGGGGGAGACAATGAGCAGTTCTTC,CASSQEGTSGGDNEQFF
TRBV3-1/TRBV3-2,TRBJ1-2,.,.,TGTGCCAGCAGCCAAGATCTAGGGGTACCCCGTCCCTACACCTTC,CASSQDLGVPRPYTF
TRBV7-9,TRBJ2-5,TRBD2,.,TGTGCCAGCAAATTGGGTAGCGGGGAGACCCAGTACTTC,CASKLGSGETQYF
TRBV9,TRBJ2-2,TRBD2,.,TGTGCCAGCAGCCCTCCGGGACTAGCGGAGCGCGGGGAGCTGTTTTTT,CASSPPGLAERGELFF
TRBV11-2,TRBJ2-7,.,.,TGTGCCAGCAGCAAAACAGGGCGCGAGCAGTACTTC,CASSKTGREQYF
TRBV27,TRBJ2-1,TRBD2,.,TGTACCAGCAGTTTAGCGGGGGCTTACAATGAGCAGTTCTTC,CTSSLAGAYNEQFF
TRBV2,TRBJ2-3,TRBD1,.,TGTGCCAGCAGTGATCAGGGACAGGGGTTCCCCACAGATACGCAGTATTTT,CASSDQGQGFPTDTQYF
TRBV5-1,TRBJ2-7,TRBD1,.,TGCGCCAGCAGCTTAGGACAGGGGGCCCACGAGCAGTACTTC,CASSLGQGAHEQYF
TRBV11-2,TRBJ1-6,.,.,TGTGCCAGCAGCTTAGAGCGGGGCTTTAATTCACCCCTCCACTTT,CASSLERGFNSPLHF
TRBV10-3,TRBJ2-1,TRBD2,.,TGTGCCATCAGTGTTAGCGGGGGGGCTCGTGAGCAGTTCTTC,CAISVSGGAREQFF